Listed below are T cell receptor beta chains from one sample, sequenced in a study of shared T cell receptors in the human thymus. Some clones are missing from TCRdb's copy, which holds only in-frame ones; the method was immunoSEQ multiplex PCR. This table has roughly 660,000 clones, roughly 90% appearing once. The same data also contributed to another study, on human thymus T cells.

The sequenced sample was thymocytes. The receptors were sampled from a boy under three years old with a congenital heart defect. Each CDR3 is given with its conserved first and last residue. A D gene is named only where the DNA matches it firmly. Clone size appears in some rows only: once, few, many, or a class for an expanded clone.

j_gene	v_gene	d_gene	abundance	CDR3aa	CDR3nt
TRBJ1-3	TRBV19	NA	NA	CASIYRVGAPGNTIYF	TGTGCCAGTATCTACCGGGTCGGAGCCCCTGGAAACACCATATATTTT
TRBJ2-7	TRBV18	NA	NA	CASSPGAGRSSYEQYF	TGTGCCAGCTCACCAGGGGCAGGAAGGAGCTCCTACGAGCAGTACTTC
TRBJ2-7	TRBV5-6	TRBD2	NA	CASSPTWLAGAYEQYF	TGTGCCAGCAGCCCTACGTGGCTAGCGGGAGCCTACGAGCAGTACTTC
TRBJ1-2	TRBV7-8	NA	NA	CASSSPPGGYGYTF	TGTGCCAGCAGCTCCCCTCCGGGGGGGTATGGCTACACCTTC
TRBJ2-7	TRBV1	NA	NA	CTSSHGWSYEQYF	TGCACCAGCAGCCACGGCTGGAGCTACGAGCAGTACTTC
TRBJ1-2	TRBV30	TRBD1	NA	CAWTPDRNYGYTF	TGTGCCTGGACTCCGGACAGGAACTATGGCTACACCTTC
TRBJ2-1	TRBV25-1	TRBD1	NA	CASSEPTGAGLNEQFF	TGTGCCAGCAGTGAGCCGACAGGGGCCGGCCTAAATGAGCAGTTCTTC
TRBJ2-1	TRBV7-9	TRBD1	NA	CASSARIGGQVCNEQFF	TGTGCCAGCAGCGCCCGCATAGGGGGACAGGTTTGCAATGAGCAGTTCTTC
TRBJ2-3	TRBV5-4	NA	NA	CASSLWGDRPTDTQYF	TGTGCCAGCAGCTTGTGGGGGGACAGACCCACAGATACGCAGTATTTT
TRBJ2-7	TRBV6-1	NA	NA	CASSPAGDSYEQYF	TGTGCCAGCAGTCCCGCCGGGGACTCCTACGAGCAGTACTTC
TRBJ2-2	TRBV13	TRBD1	once	CASSLGTGKNTGELFF	TGTGCCAGCAGCTTAGGGACAGGGAAGAACACCGGGGAGCTGTTTTTT
TRBJ2-3	TRBV4-1	TRBD1	NA	CASSQTHRGQADTQYF	TGCGCCAGCAGCCAGACACACAGGGGGCAGGCAGATACGCAGTATTTT
TRBJ1-1	TRBV11-2	NA	NA	CASSLQGGTEAFF	TGTGCCAGCAGCTTACAGGGTGGCACTGAAGCTTTCTTT
TRBJ2-2	TRBV5-1	TRBD2	NA	CASTSSGRYTGELFF	TGCGCCAGCACATCTAGCGGGAGGTACACCGGGGAGCTGTTTTTT
TRBJ2-1	TRBV18	TRBD2	NA	CASSPILAGDNEQFF	TGTGCCAGCTCACCCATACTAGCGGGGGACAATGAGCAGTTCTTC
TRBJ2-7	TRBV5-1	TRBD2	NA	CASSDGTSGRATYEQYF	TGCGCCAGCAGCGACGGGACTAGCGGGAGGGCCACCTACGAGCAGTACTTC
TRBJ2-7	TRBV10-1	TRBD1	NA	CASSEQATGFIHEQYF	TGCGCCAGCAGTGAGCAGGCGACAGGGTTCATCCACGAGCAGTACTTC
TRBJ1-2	TRBV18	TRBD1	NA	CASSPDRGGYTF	TGTGCCAGCTCACCAGACAGGGGTGGCTACACCTTC
TRBJ2-2	TRBV7-2	TRBD2	NA	CASSLAWLAGVEIGGELFF	TGTGCCAGCAGCTTAGCGTGGCTAGCGGGAGTAGAAATCGGCGGGGAGCTGTTTTTT
TRBJ2-2	TRBV15	TRBD1	NA	CATSRGTGSLPGELFF	TGTGCCACCAGCAGAGGGACAGGGTCTTTGCCCGGGGAGCTGTTTTTT
TRBJ2-5	TRBV29-1	TRBD2	NA	CSVEGASGRIGTQYF	TGCAGCGTAGAGGGGGCTAGCGGGAGAATAGGGACCCAGTACTTC
TRBJ2-7	TRBV13	NA	NA	CASSLGGNEQYF	TGTGCCAGCAGCTTAGGCGGGAACGAGCAGTACTTC
TRBJ2-3	TRBV10-3	NA	NA	CAISEPEGADPSTDTQYF	TGTGCCATCAGTGAGCCGGAGGGGGCGGACCCTAGCACAGATACGCAGTATTTT
TRBJ2-1	TRBV18	TRBD1	NA	CASPSDREVDPLYNEQFF	TGTGCCAGCCCGTCCGACAGGGAAGTGGACCCTCTATACAATGAGCAGTTCTTC
TRBJ2-7	TRBV4-3	TRBD1	NA	CASSPRDRYYEQYF	TGCGCCAGCAGCCCTCGGGACAGGTACTACGAGCAGTACTTC
TRBJ1-5	TRBV7-2	NA	NA	CASSSPGGGGVLLGPQHF	TGTGCCAGCAGCAGCCCGGGGGGCGGCGGCGTTCTGTTGGGTCCCCAGCATTTT
TRBJ2-7	TRBV9	NA	NA	CASTLGVGAGDPF	TGTGCCAGCACCCTAGGGGTGGGGGCAGGGGACCCCTTT
TRBJ2-7	TRBV27	TRBD1	once	CASSLLSGRGPSEQYF	TGTGCCAGCAGTTTATTGAGCGGCAGGGGGCCTAGCGAGCAGTACTTC
TRBJ2-2	TRBV6-5	TRBD1	NA	CASSAGTAVPGELFF	TGTGCCAGCAGCGCTGGGACAGCCGTCCCCGGGGAGCTGTTTTTT
TRBJ2-3	TRBV5-6	NA	few	CASSSAQGGADTQYF	TGTGCCAGCAGCTCCGCGCAAGGGGGTGCAGATACGCAGTATTTT
TRBJ2-3	TRBV29-1	TRBD2	few	CTFERERDTQYF	TGCACCTTTGAGCGGGAGAGAGATACGCAGTATTTT
TRBJ1-5	TRBV19	NA	once	CASSIEGQSYQPQHF	TGTGCCAGTAGTATAGAGGGGCAGTCCTATCAGCCCCAGCATTTT
TRBJ2-7	TRBV28	NA	NA	CASRKRQGGEQYF	TGTGCCAGCAGAAAGAGACAGGGAGGCGAGCAGTACTTC
TRBJ2-5	TRBV5-1	NA	NA	CASSLDSGVGQYF	TGCGCCAGCAGCTTGGACTCCGGAGTAGGCCAGTACTTC
TRBJ2-3	TRBV4-1	TRBD2	NA	CASSLHSGGPTDTQYF	TGCGCCAGCAGTCTTCATAGCGGGGGACCCACAGATACGCAGTATTTT
TRBJ2-7	TRBV7-2	TRBD2	once	CASSPRTSGRYEQYF	TGTGCCAGCAGCCCTAGGACTAGCGGGAGATACGAGCAGTACTTC
TRBJ2-5	TRBV28	NA	NA	CASSFVGLHPRETQYF	TGTGCCAGCAGTTTTGTGGGACTTCATCCCCGAGAGACCCAGTACTTC
TRBJ1-2	TRBV29-1	TRBD1	NA	CSAWDRASPNYGYTF	TGCAGCGCCTGGGACAGAGCCTCACCGAACTATGGCTACACCTTC
TRBJ1-5	TRBV6-1	NA	NA	CASSEGGAGWHQPQHF	TGTGCCAGCAGTGAAGGTGGGGCAGGGTGGCATCAGCCCCAGCATTTT
TRBJ2-3	TRBV29-1	TRBD2	NA	CSVGLAGATDTQYF	TGCAGCGTTGGTCTAGCGGGAGCCACAGATACGCAGTATTTT
TRBJ2-6	TRBV5-6	NA	NA	CASSLGYEGLGGANVLTF	TGTGCCAGCAGCTTGGGGTATGAGGGACTGGGGGGGGCCAACGTCCTGACTTTC
TRBJ1-1	TRBV7-9	TRBD1	NA	CASSQRQGMNTEAFF	TGTGCCAGCAGCCAGCGACAGGGGATGAACACTGAAGCTTTCTTT
TRBJ1-5	TRBV27	NA	NA	CASSSRADNQPQHF	TGTGCCAGCAGTTCCAGGGCCGACAATCAGCCCCAGCATTTT
TRBJ2-4	TRBV5-4	TRBD2	few	CASSVLGLAGGPKNIQYF	TGTGCCAGCAGCGTCTTAGGGCTAGCGGGAGGGCCGAAAAACATTCAGTACTTC
TRBJ2-7	TRBV13	NA	once	CASSPRRVNEQYF	TGTGCCAGCAGCCCTCGGAGAGTAAACGAGCAGTACTTC
TRBJ2-7	TRBV28	TRBD2	NA	CASSFGLAGEEPYEQYF	TGTGCCAGCAGTTTTGGACTAGCGGGAGAAGAGCCCTACGAGCAGTACTTC
TRBJ2-7	TRBV6-1	NA	NA	CASSDLTPGQGGYEQYF	TGTGCCAGCAGTGACCTGACCCCGGGCCAGGGGGGTTACGAGCAGTACTTC
TRBJ2-2	TRBV10-3	TRBD2	NA	CAISDGAGGNTDTGELFF	TGTGCCATCAGTGACGGGGCGGGAGGTAATACGGACACCGGGGAGCTGTTTTTT
TRBJ1-5	TRBV27	NA	once	CASSFPPRTDNQPQHF	TGTGCCAGCAGTTTCCCCCCACGGACAGACAATCAGCCCCAGCATTTT
TRBJ2-3	TRBV4-3	TRBD1	NA	CASSQGTEGQGHYLLSTDTQYF	TGCGCCAGCAGCCAAGGGACCGAGGGACAGGGACACTATCTTCTTAGCACAGATACGCAGTATTTT